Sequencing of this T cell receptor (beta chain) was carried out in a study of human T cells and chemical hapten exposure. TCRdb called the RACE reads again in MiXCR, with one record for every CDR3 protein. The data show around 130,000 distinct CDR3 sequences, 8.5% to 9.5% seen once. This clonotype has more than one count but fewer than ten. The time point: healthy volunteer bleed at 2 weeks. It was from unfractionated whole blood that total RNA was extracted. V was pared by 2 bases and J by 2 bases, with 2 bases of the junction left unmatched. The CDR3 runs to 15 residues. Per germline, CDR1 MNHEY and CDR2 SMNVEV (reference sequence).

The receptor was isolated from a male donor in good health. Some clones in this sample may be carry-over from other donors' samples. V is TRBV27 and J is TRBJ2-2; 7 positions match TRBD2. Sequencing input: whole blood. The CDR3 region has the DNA TGTGCCAGCAGTTTAGCGGGAGTTAACACCGGGGAGCTGTTTTTT. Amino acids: CASSLAGVNTGELFF.